The T cell receptor beta chain described here comes from a study of blood T cell repertoires in COVID-19. Enrollees, about 18 to 95 years old, lived in fewer than 25 US areas. Libraries were prepared by immunoSEQ multiplex PCR; TCRdb keeps only in-frame clonotypes and omits some of them. This table holds 300,000 to 400,000 clones, 89% found once. About this clone: Other DNA sequences in the sample encode the same CDR3.

This CDR3 has 13 residues. Germline loops: CDR1 SGHRS, CDR2 YFSETQ. The V and J ends lost 0 bases and 7 bases respectively, with 10 bases between them. This chain uses TRBV5-1 with TRBJ1-2; tentatively, D is TRBD1 (5 bases). The sample was PBMCs or T cells enriched from blood (not recorded which). This TCR derives from a man between 60 and 75 years old who had recovered from COVID-19. Here the CDR3 DNA reads TGCGCCAGCAGCTTGGGTCAGGGATCTGGCTACACCTTC. This gives the protein CASSLGQGSGYTF.